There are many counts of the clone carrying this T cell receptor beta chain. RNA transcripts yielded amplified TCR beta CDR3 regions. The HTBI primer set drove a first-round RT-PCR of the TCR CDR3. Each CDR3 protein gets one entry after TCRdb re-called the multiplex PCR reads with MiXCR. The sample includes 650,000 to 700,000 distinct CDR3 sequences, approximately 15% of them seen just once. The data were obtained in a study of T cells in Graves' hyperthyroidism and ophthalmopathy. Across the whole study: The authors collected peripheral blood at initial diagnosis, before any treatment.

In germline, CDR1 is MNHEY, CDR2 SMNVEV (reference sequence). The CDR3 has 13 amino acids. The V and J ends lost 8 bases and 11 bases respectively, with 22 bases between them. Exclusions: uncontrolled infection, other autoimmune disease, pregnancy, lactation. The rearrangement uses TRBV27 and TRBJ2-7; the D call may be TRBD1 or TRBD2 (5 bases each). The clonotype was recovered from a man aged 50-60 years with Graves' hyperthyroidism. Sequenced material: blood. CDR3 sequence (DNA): TGTGCCAGCCGCCCGGGCGTCTCAGGGAGAGAGTACTTC. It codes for CASRPGVSGREYF.